A single TCR beta chain is shown here with its context. Antigen specificity is unknown. The data stem from a study of cytomegalovirus exposure and HLA in healthy donors. The study, taken as a whole, reports: As confirmed in vitro, three CMV-associated chains were specific for CMV antigens.

The study ran its PCR with 60 Vbeta and 13 Jbeta primers. Per the study methods: In a later analysis, some 80 million unique TCR beta chains included roughly 11 million shared by two or more donors. Produced via immunoSEQ multiplex PCR; TCRdb's table is partial and in-frame only. The DNA was the basis for D and trimming; V, J and clone size are from that table. The sample lists 70,000 to 95,000 clones, about 80% seen once, with over 9.5% in the top ten. These donors, healthy bone marrow donors, were studied. Donors showed nominal health when sampled, although they likely had unrecorded immune exposures. CDR1 and CDR2 (germline): SGHRS, YFSETQ. CDR3 length: 16 amino acids. The V end was cut by 0 bases, the J end by 2 bases, with 12 bases between.

Sequencing used PBMCs. This chain uses TRBV5-1 with TRBJ1-3; D not resolved. The receptor was derived from a man aged 30-40 years in good health and CMV-seropositive. In DNA form, the CDR3 reads TGCGCCAGCAGCTTGGCCGGGGTGGGCCCTGGAAACACCATATATTTT. It translates to CASSLAGVGPGNTIYF.